This TCR beta chain was identified during a study of blood T cell repertoires in COVID-19. On the study more broadly: The United States, Italy and Spain supplied acute and convalescent COVID-19 samples. Nucleic acid was either cDNA or gDNA, and it came from T cells, B-cell-depleted T cells, or PBMCs.

Authors' methods: It was from reference gene primer amplification that nucleated cell counts were estimated. Clones were read by immunoSEQ multiplex PCR, and TCRdb kept only the in-frame ones, dropping some. V, J and clone size derive from that table, while D and trimming were established from the DNA sequence. Of about 100,000 clones in the sample, 85% were seen once. Sequencing was performed on peripheral blood. The source of this sequence is a human donor in a cohort sampled during active COVID-19.

The CDR3 sequence: CASSFNRGTNTEAFF. CDR3 nucleotide sequence: TGTGCCAGCAGCTTTAACAGGGGGACGAATACTGAAGCTTTCTTT. The V and J genes are TRBV7-8 and TRBJ1-1, with 8 nucleotides matching TRBD1. The J segment lost 5 bases and the V segment lost 3 bases, leaving 8 bases of the junction unmatched. Germline loops: CDR1 SGHVS, CDR2 FQNEAQ. CDR3 length: 15 amino acids.